One and the same sample provided the 7 T cell receptor beta chains below, sequenced in a study of sequential checkpoint blockade in melanoma. The protocol was immunoSEQ multiplex PCR, while the TCRdb copy is restricted to in-frame clones and leaves out a portion. The sample yields around 34,000 clones, roughly 85% seen once. The treatment: randomized to nivolumab then ipilimumab (arm A) or the reverse (arm B). The sequencing here drew on CD8+ T cells sorted from blood (inferred from file names), taken from a patient given nivolumab and ipilimumab in sequence. The receptors were sampled from a human donor with melanoma.

The chain is built from TRBV7-5 and TRBJ2-5; TRBD1, the table's D call, was not compared with the DNA. TRBV7-5 is a listed pseudogene. The CDR3 runs 15 residues. The CDR3 here is CARSSRTTLQGTQYF. DNA of the CDR3: TGTGCCAGAAGCTCCCGGACAACCCTGCAGGGGACCCAGTACTTC.

This rearrangement joins TRBV10-2 to TRBJ2-7; 7 positions match TRBD1. The CDR3 consists of 15 residues. The J segment lost 0 bases and the V segment lost 10 bases, leaving 12 bases of the junction unmatched. CDR1 is WSHSY and CDR2 is SAAADI in the germline V gene. CDR3 in amino acids: CATETGARSSYEQYF. The CDR3 region has the DNA TGCGCCACCGAAACAGGGGCAAGGAGCTCCTACGAGCAGTACTTC.

V and J are TRBV5-5 and TRBJ2-7, with TRBD1 matching 10 bases. CDR3 size: 15 residues. The ends lost 5 bases at V and 3 bases at J; junction bases unmatched: 8. Germline V gives CDR1 SGHKS, CDR2 YYEKEE (reference sequence). The DNA of the CDR3 is TGTGCCAGCAGTTGGACCGGGACAGGGGTCTACGAGCAGTACTTC. Translating it yields CASSWTGTGVYEQYF.

The chain has TRBV7-9 and TRBJ1-1; 8 bases line up with TRBD1. The length of the CDR3 is 15 residues. The germline CDR1 and CDR2 sequences are SEHNR and FQNEAQ (reference sequence). The junction had 11 bases not matched to a gene; V was cut back by 4 bases and J by 7 bases. The CDR3 loop reads CASSSPTGEYDEAFF. The DNA for the CDR3 is TGTGCCAGCAGCTCCCCGACAGGGGAGTATGATGAAGCTTTCTTT.

The chain uses TRBV27 and TRBJ1-1, with D perhaps TRBD1 (5 bases). V was pared by 4 bases and J by 7 bases, with 19 bases between. The CDR3 is 15 residues long. The V gene's germline CDR1 is MNHEY and CDR2 SMNVEV (reference sequence). In nucleotides, the CDR3 is TGTGCCAGCAGTTCCCCCCTAGACAGCCGCGGTGAAGCTTTCTTT. It yields the protein CASSSPLDSRGEAFF.

This chain uses TRBV2 with TRBJ2-3; weak D call: TRBD1 (5 bases). The CDR3 contains 16 residues. V was cut by 6 bases and J by 1 base, with 17 bases left in between. Germline V gives CDR1 SNHLY, CDR2 FYNNEI. The CDR3 DNA reads as TGTGCCAGCAGCCTTCGGACACAAACCCGCACAGATACGCAGTATTTT. It is translated as CASSLRTQTRTDTQYF.

This chain uses TRBV5-1 with TRBJ2-7; no clear D. This CDR3 has 12 amino acids. V was cut by 2 bases and J by 6 bases, with 9 bases left in between. Germline CDR1 is SGHRS and CDR2 is YFSETQ. CDR3: CASSLGEVEQYF. In DNA, the CDR3 is TGCGCCAGCAGCTTAGGAGAGGTCGAGCAGTACTTC.